This T cell receptor beta chain was found in a study of blood T cell repertoires in COVID-19. Study details: Samples came from the United States, Italy and Spain, spanning acute and convalescent COVID-19. The cDNA or gDNA used as material had been derived from T cells, B-cell-depleted T cells, or PBMCs.

With V trimmed by 7 bases and J by 4 bases, 8 bases remained unmatched. The CDR3 consists of 15 residues. Germline CDR1 is SNHLY and CDR2 is FYNNEI. Original processing notes: Reference gene primer amplification gave nucleated cell count estimates. TCRdb keeps only in-frame clones here, not all; method: immunoSEQ multiplex PCR. That table gives V, J and clone size, and the DNA gave D and trimming. The data contain around 300,000 clones, about 85% of them singletons. V gene TRBV2 combines with J gene TRBJ2-5; the match to TRBD1 covers 11 bases. The sample was peripheral blood. This receptor was taken from a man aged 18 to 30 with active or convalescent COVID-19. CDR3 sequence (DNA): TGTGCCAGCACCTGGGACAGGGGGTCGGGAGAGACCCAGTACTTC. Residues: CASTWDRGSGETQYF.